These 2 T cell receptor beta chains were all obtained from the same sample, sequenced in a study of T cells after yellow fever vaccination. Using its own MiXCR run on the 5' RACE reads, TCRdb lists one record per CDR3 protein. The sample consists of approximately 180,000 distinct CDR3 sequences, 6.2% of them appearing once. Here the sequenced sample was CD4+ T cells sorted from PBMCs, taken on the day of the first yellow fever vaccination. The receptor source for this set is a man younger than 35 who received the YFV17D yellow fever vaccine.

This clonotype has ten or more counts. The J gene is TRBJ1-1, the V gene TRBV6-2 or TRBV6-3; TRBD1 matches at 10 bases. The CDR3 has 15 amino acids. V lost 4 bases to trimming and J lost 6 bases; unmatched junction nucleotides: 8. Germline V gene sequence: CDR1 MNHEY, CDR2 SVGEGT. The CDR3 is CASSSPGQGSPEAFF. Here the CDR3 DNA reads TGTGCCAGCAGTTCTCCGGGACAGGGGAGCCCTGAAGCTTTCTTT.

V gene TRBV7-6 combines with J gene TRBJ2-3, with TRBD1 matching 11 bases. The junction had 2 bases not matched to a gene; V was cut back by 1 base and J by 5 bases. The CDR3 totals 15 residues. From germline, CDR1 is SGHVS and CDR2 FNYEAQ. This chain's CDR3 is CASSLGTGGGDTQYF. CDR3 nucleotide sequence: TGTGCCAGCAGCTTAGGGACAGGGGGCGGAGATACGCAGTATTTT.